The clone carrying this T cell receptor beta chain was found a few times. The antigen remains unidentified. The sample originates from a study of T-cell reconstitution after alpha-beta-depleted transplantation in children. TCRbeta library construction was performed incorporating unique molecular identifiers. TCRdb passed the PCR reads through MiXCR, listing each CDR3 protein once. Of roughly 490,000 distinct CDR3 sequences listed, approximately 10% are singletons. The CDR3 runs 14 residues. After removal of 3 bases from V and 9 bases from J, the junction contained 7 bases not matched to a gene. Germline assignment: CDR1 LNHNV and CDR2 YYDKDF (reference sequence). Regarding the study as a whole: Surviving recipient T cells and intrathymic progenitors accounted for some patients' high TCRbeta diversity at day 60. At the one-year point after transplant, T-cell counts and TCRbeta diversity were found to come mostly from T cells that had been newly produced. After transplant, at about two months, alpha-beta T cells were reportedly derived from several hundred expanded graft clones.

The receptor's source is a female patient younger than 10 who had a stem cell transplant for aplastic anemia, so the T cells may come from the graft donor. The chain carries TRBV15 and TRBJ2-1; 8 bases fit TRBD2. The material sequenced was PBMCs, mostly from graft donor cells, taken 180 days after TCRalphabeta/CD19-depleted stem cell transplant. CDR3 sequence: CATSSGRASGEQFF. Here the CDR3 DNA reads TGTGCCACCAGCAGCGGGAGGGCCAGTGGTGAGCAGTTCTTC.